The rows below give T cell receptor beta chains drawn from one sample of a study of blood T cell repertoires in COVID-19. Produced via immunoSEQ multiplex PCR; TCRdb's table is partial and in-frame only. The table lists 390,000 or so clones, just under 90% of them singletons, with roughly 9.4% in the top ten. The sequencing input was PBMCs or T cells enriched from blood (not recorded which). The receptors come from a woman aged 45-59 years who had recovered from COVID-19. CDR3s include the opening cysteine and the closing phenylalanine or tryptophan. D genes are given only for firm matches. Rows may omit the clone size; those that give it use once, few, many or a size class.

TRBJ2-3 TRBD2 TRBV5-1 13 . CASSLAGTDTQYF TGCGCCAGCAGCCTAGCGGGGACAGATACGCAGTATTTT
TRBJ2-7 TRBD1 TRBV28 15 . CASSSPWTGSFEQYF TGTGCCAGCAGTTCGCCGTGGACAGGGTCATTCGAGCAGTACTTC
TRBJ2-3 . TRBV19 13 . CASSIVADDTQYF TGTGCCAGTAGTATAGTTGCGGATGATACGCAGTATTTT
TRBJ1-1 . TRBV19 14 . CATRSGGANTEAFF TGTGCCACCCGCTCGGGAGGGGCGAACACTGAAGCTTTCTTT
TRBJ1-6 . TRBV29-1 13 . CSVRTDYNSPLHF TGCAGCGTCCGGACAGATTATAATTCACCCCTCCACTTT
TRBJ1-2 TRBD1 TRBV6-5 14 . CASSLTGGARGYTF TGTGCCAGCAGTCTAACAGGGGGCGCGAGGGGCTACACCTTC
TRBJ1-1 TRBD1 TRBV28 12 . CASSLKGATAFF TGTGCCAGCAGTTTGAAGGGGGCAACGGCTTTCTTT
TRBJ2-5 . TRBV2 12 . CASSDSFGTQYF TGTGCCAGCAGTGATTCGTTCGGGACCCAGTACTTC
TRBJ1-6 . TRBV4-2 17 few CASSQGAVGSYNSPLHF TGTGCCAGCAGCCAAGGGGCAGTCGGCTCCTATAATTCACCCCTCCACTTT
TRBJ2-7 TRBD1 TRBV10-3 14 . CAISDPIRGYEQYF TGTGCCATCAGTGACCCTATCAGGGGGTACGAGCAGTACTTC
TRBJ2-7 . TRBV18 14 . CASSPGLPSYEQYF TGTGCCAGCTCACCGGGCCTCCCCTCCTACGAGCAGTACTTC
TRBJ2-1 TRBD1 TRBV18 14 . CASSPDRGYNEQFF TGTGCCAGCTCACCGGACAGGGGCTACAATGAGCAGTTCTTC
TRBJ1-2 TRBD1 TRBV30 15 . CAWTRDRAAWAGYTF TGTGCCTGGACACGGGACAGGGCGGCCTGGGCTGGCTACACCTTC
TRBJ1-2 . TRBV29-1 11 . CSVEGDNGYTF TGCAGCGTTGAAGGGGACAATGGCTACACCTTC
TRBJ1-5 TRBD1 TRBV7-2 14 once CASSLDRAGQPQHF TGTGCCAGCAGCCTTGACAGGGCGGGACAGCCCCAGCATTTT
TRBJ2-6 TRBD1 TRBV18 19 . CASSPRGQGVMAGANVLTF TGTGCCAGCTCACCACGGGGACAGGGGGTTATGGCTGGGGCCAACGTCCTGACTTTC
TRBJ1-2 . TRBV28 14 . CASSFLSTVGGYTF TGTGCCAGCAGTTTCCTAAGCACAGTGGGTGGCTACACCTTC
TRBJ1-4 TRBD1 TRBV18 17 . CASSPRRTGGVDEKLFF TGTGCCAGCTCACCGAGAAGGACAGGGGGCGTTGATGAAAAACTGTTTTTT
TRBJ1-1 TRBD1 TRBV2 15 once CASSPMTGSGTEAFF TGTGCCAGCAGCCCGATGACAGGGTCCGGCACTGAAGCTTTCTTT
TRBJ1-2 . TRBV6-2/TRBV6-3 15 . CASSHRDGRFYGYTF TGTGCCAGCAGTCACCGGGACGGGAGATTTTATGGCTACACCTTC
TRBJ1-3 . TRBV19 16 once CASSPDEGHSGNTIYF TGTGCCAGTAGTCCCGACGAGGGACACTCTGGAAACACCATATATTTT
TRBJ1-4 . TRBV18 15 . CASSPSRGGSEKLFF TGTGCCAGCTCGCCCTCGCGAGGGGGAAGTGAAAAACTGTTTTTT
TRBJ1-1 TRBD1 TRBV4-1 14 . CASRQGAANTEAFF TGCGCCAGCCGCCAGGGGGCGGCGAACACTGAAGCTTTCTTT
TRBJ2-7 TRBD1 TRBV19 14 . CASSAGTGAYEQYF TGTGCCAGTAGTGCCGGGACAGGGGCGTACGAGCAGTACTTC
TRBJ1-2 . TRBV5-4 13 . CASSLQGGYGYTF TGTGCCAGCAGCCTACAGGGCGGCTATGGCTACACCTTC
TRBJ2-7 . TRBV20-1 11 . CSAQKVFEQYF TGCAGTGCTCAGAAAGTCTTCGAGCAGTACTTC
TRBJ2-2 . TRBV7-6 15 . CASSLDSRRTGELFF TGTGCCAGCAGCCTCGACAGTCGTCGGACCGGGGAGCTGTTTTTT
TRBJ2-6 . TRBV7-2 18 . CASSLAGTRGSGANVLTF TGTGCCAGCAGCTTAGCGGGTACACGGGGGTCTGGGGCCAACGTCCTGACTTTC
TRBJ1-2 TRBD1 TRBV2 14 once CASSVRQGNYGYTF TGTGCCAGCAGTGTACGACAGGGGAACTATGGCTACACCTTC
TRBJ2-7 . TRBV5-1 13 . CASSGQNPYEQYF TGCGCCAGCAGCGGACAAAACCCCTACGAGCAGTACTTC
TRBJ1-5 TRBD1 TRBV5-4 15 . CASSIGTGSNQPQHF TGTGCCAGCAGCATAGGGACAGGGAGCAATCAGCCCCAGCATTTT
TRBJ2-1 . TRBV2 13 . CASKGLGDNEQFF TGTGCCAGCAAGGGGCTTGGGGACAATGAGCAGTTCTTC
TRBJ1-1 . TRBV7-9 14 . CASSLNQKNTEAFF TGTGCCAGCAGCTTAAACCAGAAAAACACTGAAGCTTTCTTT